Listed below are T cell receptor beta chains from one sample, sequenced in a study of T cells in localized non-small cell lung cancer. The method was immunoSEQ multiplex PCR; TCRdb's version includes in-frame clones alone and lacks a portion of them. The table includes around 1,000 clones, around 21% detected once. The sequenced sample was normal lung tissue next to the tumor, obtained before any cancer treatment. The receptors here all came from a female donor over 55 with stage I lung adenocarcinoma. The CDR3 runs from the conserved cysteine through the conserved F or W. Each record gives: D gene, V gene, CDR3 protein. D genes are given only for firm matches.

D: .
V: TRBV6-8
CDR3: CASRRTQGDQPQHF

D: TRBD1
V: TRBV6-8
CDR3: CASSYSGQTYGYTF

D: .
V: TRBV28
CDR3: CASSFIQGGSYEQYF

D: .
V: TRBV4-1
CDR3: CASSQEEALYGYTF

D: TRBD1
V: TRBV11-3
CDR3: CASSPRTGPHYGYTF

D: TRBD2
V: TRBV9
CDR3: CASSVGNSGGADTQYF

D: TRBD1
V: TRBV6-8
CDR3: CAISGTGEGEAFF

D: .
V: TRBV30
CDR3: CAWSPGARDTQYF

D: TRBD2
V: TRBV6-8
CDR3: CASDGGAGEQYF

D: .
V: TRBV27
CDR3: CASSLWGRTNEKLFF

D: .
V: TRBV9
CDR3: CASSPNPGGLLGAFF

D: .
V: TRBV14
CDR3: CASSQGGRNLGEAFF

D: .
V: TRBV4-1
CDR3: CASSQDRGAGSPLHF

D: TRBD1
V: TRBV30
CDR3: CAWSATGVRETQYF

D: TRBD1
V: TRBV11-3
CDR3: CASSFPGGYGELFF

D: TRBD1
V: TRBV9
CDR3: CASKSGTANTGELFF

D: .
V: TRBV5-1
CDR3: CASSFGQGSEKLFF

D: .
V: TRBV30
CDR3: CAWSVGAGNTIYF

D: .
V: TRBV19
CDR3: CASSIWTTGNTIYF

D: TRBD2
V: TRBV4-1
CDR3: CASSQTSGGAGNEQFF

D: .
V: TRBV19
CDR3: CASSTRQGGYTF

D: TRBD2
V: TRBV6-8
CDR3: CASSVNSLAGGNYNEQFF

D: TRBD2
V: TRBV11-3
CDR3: CASSLGLAGGSYEQYF

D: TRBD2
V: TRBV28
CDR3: CASRASSGYNEQFF

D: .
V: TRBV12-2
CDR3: CAISSGGLGTEAFF

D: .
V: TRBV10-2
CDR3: CASSERTQPQHF

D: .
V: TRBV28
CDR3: CASSPVGELDTEAFF

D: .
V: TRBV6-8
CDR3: CASRGGLGEQYF

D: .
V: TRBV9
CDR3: CASNLASGISNEQFF

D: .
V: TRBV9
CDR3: CASSVDPGNAEAFF

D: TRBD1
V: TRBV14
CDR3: CASSQDQGEYAEAFF

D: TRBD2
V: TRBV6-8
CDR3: CASSSRGTSLGELFF

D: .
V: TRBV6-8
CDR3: CASSGDHYNEQFF

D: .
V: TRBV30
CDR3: CAWSTRGGYGYTF

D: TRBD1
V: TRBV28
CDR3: CASSLPGTAYEQYF

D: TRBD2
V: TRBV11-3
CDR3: CASSSRPLSGGHNSTDTQYF

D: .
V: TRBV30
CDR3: CAWSVSRGSEQYF

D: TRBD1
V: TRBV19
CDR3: CASSRRQGENTEAFF

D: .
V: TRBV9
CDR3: CASTRSGAGSAQPQHF

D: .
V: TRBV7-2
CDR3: CASSTRGSREAFF

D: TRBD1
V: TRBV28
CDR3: CASSLRDRVLFF

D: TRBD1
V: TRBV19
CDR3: CASSKTTGGADSPLHF

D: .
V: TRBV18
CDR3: CASSPNEDTEAFF

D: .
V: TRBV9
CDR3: CASSVTDINSPLHF

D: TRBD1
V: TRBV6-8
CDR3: CASSYLGGTGPSDEYF

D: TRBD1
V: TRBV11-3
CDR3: CASSSNRDRGQEKLFF

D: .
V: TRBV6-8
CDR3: CASSDSPDPSGNTIYF

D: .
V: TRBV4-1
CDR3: CASSQDRGAGSPLHF

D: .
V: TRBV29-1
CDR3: CSGGGADTEAFF

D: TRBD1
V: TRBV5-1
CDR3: CASSVGTAKNTEAFF